The clone carrying this T cell receptor beta chain was seen ten or more times. No antigen is known for it. TCRdb independently ran MiXCR on the reads; one entry per CDR3 protein. The sample contains approximately 500,000 distinct CDR3 sequences, more than 15% of which appear only once. The V end was cut by 7 bases, the J end by 0 bases, with 16 bases between. The CDR3 contains 15 residues. The sample belongs to a study of T cell repertoires in cytomegalovirus infection. Study conclusions and caveats: Ex vivo responses were dominated by HLA-C-restricted CMV-specific TCR beta clonotypes.

Sample: CD8+ T cells from PBMCs. This clonotype was sampled from a human donor in good health (CMV status not recorded). Some clones in this sample may be carry-over from other donors' samples. The chain has TRBV12-3 or TRBV12-4 and TRBJ2-7; unclear D gene. CDR3 nucleotides: TGTGCCAGCACCCCTGGCCCAGACGACTCCTACGAGCAGTACTTC. It is translated as CASTPGPDDSYEQYF.